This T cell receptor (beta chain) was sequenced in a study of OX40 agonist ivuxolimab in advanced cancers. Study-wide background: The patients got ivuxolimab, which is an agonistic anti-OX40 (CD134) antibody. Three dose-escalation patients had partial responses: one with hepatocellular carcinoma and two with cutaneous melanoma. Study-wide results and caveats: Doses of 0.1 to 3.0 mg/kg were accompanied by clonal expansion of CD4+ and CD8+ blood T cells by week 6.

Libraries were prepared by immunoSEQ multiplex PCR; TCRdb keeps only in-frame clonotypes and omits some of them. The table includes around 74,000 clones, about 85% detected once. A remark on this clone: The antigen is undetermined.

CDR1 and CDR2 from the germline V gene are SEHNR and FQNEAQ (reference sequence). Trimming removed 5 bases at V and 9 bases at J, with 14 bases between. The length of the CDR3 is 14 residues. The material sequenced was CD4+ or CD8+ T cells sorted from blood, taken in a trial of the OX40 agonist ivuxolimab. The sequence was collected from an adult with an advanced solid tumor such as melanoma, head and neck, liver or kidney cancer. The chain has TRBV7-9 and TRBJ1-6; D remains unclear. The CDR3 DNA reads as TGTGCCAGCAGCGCGGTGATGGGTGTTTCACCCCTCCACTTT. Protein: CASSAVMGVSPLHF. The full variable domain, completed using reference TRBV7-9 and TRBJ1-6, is DTGVSQNPRHKITKRGQNVTFRCDPISEHNRLYWYRQTLGQGPEFLTYFQNEAQLEKSRLLSDRFSAERPKGSFSTLEIQRTEQGDSAMYLCASSAVMGVSPLHFGNGTRLTVT.